This T cell receptor (beta chain) was found in a study of CD8 T cells in ankylosing spondylitis. TCRdb reprocessed the 5' RACE reads with MiXCR, giving one entry per CDR3 protein. The sample records 240,000 or so distinct CDR3 sequences, around 9.1% being singletons. The source is a male donor with ankylosing spondylitis or in good health (not recorded which). Specimen: blood, either unsorted or a sorted T cell fraction (not recorded which).

This chain's CDR3 is CASSPAAPAASGSSNEQFF. CDR3 DNA: TGTGCCAGCAGCCCGGCGGCCCCGGCGGCTAGCGGGAGTTCAAATGAGCAGTTCTTC. The chain links TRBV11-2 to TRBJ2-1; 10 bases map to TRBD2. The CDR3 length is 19 residues. V dropped 5 bases and J dropped 7; count of bases not matched to a gene: 20. CDR1 SGHAT and CDR2 FQNNGV come from the germline V gene.